There are many counts of the clone carrying this TCR beta chain. Its antigen is as yet unknown. This entry is derived from a study of identical twins. Broader study findings: Whereas memory repertoires showed no such difference, abundant cord blood beta clonotypes carried fewer insertions.

V shed 6 bases, J shed 4 bases, and the junction held 2 bases outside the gene matches. The CDR3 contains 13 residues. Germline CDR1 LNHDA, CDR2 SQIVND (reference sequence). A universal primer site was incorporated via template switching, and the cDNA contained unique molecular identifiers. TCRdb processed the 5' RACE reads anew with MiXCR; each CDR3 protein has one entry. The sample has 400,000 to 500,000 distinct CDR3 sequences, roughly 20% seen once. The J gene is TRBJ2-1, the V gene TRBV19; 8 bases agree with TRBD2. The source material was naive T cells sorted from blood. The clonotype comes from a man in his fifties in good health. CDR3 region: CASSGRGYNEQFF. The CDR3 nucleotides are TGTGCCAGTAGCGGGAGGGGTTACAATGAGCAGTTCTTC.